These T cell receptor beta chains were read from a single sample in a study of vaccination and CD4 T cells after COVID-19. These receptors lack a known antigen. TCRdb ran MiXCR on the PCR reads and lists one entry per CDR3 protein. Seen here are roughly 6,100 distinct CDR3 sequences, less than 50% observed once, and the top ten hold roughly two fifths. Sequencing was carried out using CD4+ T cells from blood, cultured in vitro. The receptor source for this set is a human donor in good health. Both conserved end residues are part of each CDR3. The D gene is left open where the match is weak. The size of a clone is reported for some rows only, either as once, few or many, or as a class for expanded clones.

D	V	size	J	CDR3	DNA
TRBD2	TRBV11-3	.	TRBJ2-1	CASSPGEGHNEQFF	TGTGCCAGCAGCCCTGGGGAGGGACACAATGAGCAGTTCTTC
.	TRBV5-6	.	TRBJ1-2	CASRIWARNYGYTF	TGTGCCAGCAGGATTTGGGCCAGAAACTATGGCTACACCTTC
.	TRBV10-1	few	TRBJ2-3	CASSDPQSDTQYF	TGCGCCAGCAGTGACCCCCAATCGGATACGCAGTATTTT
.	TRBV20-1	.	TRBJ2-7	CSARRLLGGHYEQYF	TGCAGTGCTAGAAGACTTTTGGGGGGGCACTACGAGCAGTACTTC
.	TRBV7-9	few	TRBJ1-2	CASSLSSQKTRGYTF	TGTGCCAGCAGCTTAAGCTCTCAGAAAACCCGGGGCTACACCTTC
.	TRBV5-1	.	TRBJ1-1	CASSLDGGRNTEAFF	TGCGCCAGCAGCTTGGACGGGGGGCGGAATACTGAAGCTTTCTTT
.	TRBV11-2	few	TRBJ1-2	CASSLDLSYGYTF	TGTGCCAGCAGCTTGGATCTTTCCTATGGCTACACCTTC
.	TRBV6-1	few	TRBJ2-1	CASSKSGSSYNEQFF	TGTGCCAGCAGTAAGAGCGGCAGCTCCTACAATGAGCAGTTCTTC
.	TRBV19	.	TRBJ2-5	CASSLGPLQETQYF	TGTGCCAGTAGTCTCGGACCGTTACAAGAGACCCAGTACTTC
.	TRBV6-1	.	TRBJ1-6	CASRPKRNSPLHF	TGTGCCAGCAGACCAAAAAGGAATTCACCCCTCCACTTT
.	TRBV20-1	few	TRBJ1-1	CSAPGEGGDTEAFF	TGCAGTGCCCCAGGGGAGGGGGGGGACACTGAAGCTTTCTTT
.	TRBV20-1	.	TRBJ1-5	CSARDLARGGGYQPQHF	TGCAGTGCTAGAGATCTGGCGAGGGGTGGTGGGTATCAGCCCCAGCATTTT
TRBD2	TRBV6-1	few	TRBJ2-2	CASSRSGGAKGGELFF	TGTGCCAGCAGTCGTAGCGGGGGGGCCAAGGGCGGGGAGCTGTTTTTT
.	TRBV7-2	.	TRBJ1-5	CASSLDTNQPQHF	TGTGCCAGCAGCTTAGACACGAATCAGCCCCAGCATTTT
TRBD1	TRBV7-3	few	TRBJ2-1	CASSPDRAAYNEQFF	TGTGCCAGCAGTCCTGACAGGGCTGCCTACAATGAGCAGTTCTTC
.	TRBV7-2	few	TRBJ2-2	CASSPAVGELFF	TGTGCCAGCAGCCCAGCGGTGGGGGAGCTGTTTTTT
.	TRBV7-3	.	TRBJ2-1	CASSQNPGYSEQFF	TGTGCCAGCAGCCAAAACCCAGGTTATAGTGAGCAGTTCTTC
.	TRBV5-1	medium-sized	TRBJ2-7	CASSLGYGAAYEQYF	TGCGCCAGCAGCTTGGGTTACGGGGCAGCATACGAGCAGTACTTC
TRBD1	TRBV19	few	TRBJ1-5	CASSNNFRAGGRQPQHF	TGTGCCAGTAGTAATAATTTCAGGGCAGGGGGCCGTCAGCCCCAGCATTTT
.	TRBV14	.	TRBJ2-5	CASSQGVGITAETQYF	TGTGCCAGCAGTCAAGGAGTAGGCATTACGGCAGAGACCCAGTACTTC
.	TRBV12-3/TRBV12-4	.	TRBJ1-2	CASRVGFYGYTF	TGTGCCAGCAGGGTCGGCTTCTATGGCTACACCTTC
.	TRBV7-2	few	TRBJ1-2	CASSGDLYGYTF	TGTGCCAGCAGCGGGGACCTATATGGCTACACCTTC
TRBD1	TRBV7-6	.	TRBJ2-7	CASSQRTGGFYEQYF	TGTGCCAGCAGCCAAAGGACAGGGGGCTTCTACGAGCAGTACTTC
.	TRBV5-4	.	TRBJ1-1	CASHEEVIDEAFF	TGTGCCAGCCACGAGGAGGTTATAGATGAAGCTTTCTTT
TRBD2	TRBV6-1	.	TRBJ2-1	CASSPSGGTRPYNEQFF	TGTGCCAGCAGTCCATCCGGCGGGACTAGGCCTTACAATGAGCAGTTCTTC
TRBD1	TRBV20-1	.	TRBJ2-1	CSARGQGQGVNEQFF	TGCAGTGCTAGAGGCCAGGGACAGGGGGTGAATGAGCAGTTCTTC
TRBD1	TRBV20-1	few	TRBJ2-2	CSAPGQGYTGELFF	TGCAGTGCCCCGGGACAGGGGTACACCGGGGAGCTGTTTTTT
.	TRBV20-1	once	TRBJ1-1	CSASLAGSLRAFF	TGCAGTGCTAGCCTGGCAGGATCCTTGAGGGCTTTCTTT
.	TRBV20-1	few	TRBJ1-1	CSARVGDTEAFF	TGCAGTGCTAGAGTTGGGGACACTGAAGCTTTCTTT
.	TRBV11-2	.	TRBJ1-1	CASSFPLGGNTEAFF	TGTGCCAGCAGCTTCCCGCTAGGTGGGAACACTGAAGCTTTCTTT
TRBD1	TRBV6-1	.	TRBJ2-7	CASRRGTGQGANEQYF	TGTGCCAGCAGAAGGGGGACGGGACAGGGGGCGAACGAGCAGTACTTC
TRBD1	TRBV10-3	once	TRBJ2-1	CAIGTGGWGGEQFF	TGTGCCATCGGGACAGGGGGCTGGGGAGGTGAGCAGTTCTTC
.	TRBV5-6	.	TRBJ1-1	CASSTFGFEAFF	TGTGCCAGCAGCACTTTTGGATTTGAAGCTTTCTTT
.	TRBV24-1	.	TRBJ2-3	CATSDPAGVRPADTQYF	TGTGCCACCAGTGATCCTGCAGGGGTTCGCCCGGCAGATACGCAGTATTTT
TRBD2	TRBV20-1	.	TRBJ2-1	CSASITSGGVNEQFF	TGCAGTGCTTCAATCACTAGCGGGGGGGTTAATGAGCAGTTCTTC
.	TRBV20-1	few	TRBJ2-3	CSATWGNPYDTQYF	TGCAGTGCTACATGGGGGAACCCCTACGATACGCAGTATTTT
TRBD1	TRBV20-1	.	TRBJ1-6	CSATQGETRTPLHF	TGCAGTGCTACCCAGGGGGAGACCAGGACACCCCTCCACTTT
.	TRBV7-3	few	TRBJ1-1	CASSPGTESEAFF	TGTGCCAGCAGCCCCGGGACCGAATCCGAAGCTTTCTTT
TRBD2	TRBV20-1	.	TRBJ2-1	CSARLADNEQFF	TGCAGTGCTAGACTAGCGGACAATGAGCAGTTCTTC